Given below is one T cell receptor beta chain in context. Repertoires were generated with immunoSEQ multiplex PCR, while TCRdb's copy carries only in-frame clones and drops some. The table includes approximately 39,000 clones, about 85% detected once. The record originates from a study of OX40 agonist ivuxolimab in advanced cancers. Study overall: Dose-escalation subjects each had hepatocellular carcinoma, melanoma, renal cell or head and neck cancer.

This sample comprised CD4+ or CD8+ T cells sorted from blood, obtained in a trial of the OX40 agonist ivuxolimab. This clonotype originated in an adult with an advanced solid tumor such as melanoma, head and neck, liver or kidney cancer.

CDR3: CASAAGYNSPLHF. Written as DNA, the CDR3 is TGTGCCAGTGCCGCGGGCTATAATTCACCCCTCCACTTT. The chain couples TRBV27 to TRBJ1-6; D is uncertain. Trimming shortened V by 9 bases and J by 3 bases, and 9 bases separated the two germline ends. Germline values: CDR1 MNHEY, CDR2 SMNVEV (reference sequence). This CDR3 is built from 13 residues.